Each of the 8 T cell receptor beta chains below was sequenced from the same sample in a study of blood T cells in healthy people across ages. Combining a sample-barcoded 5' primer with a J-beta primer mix, a second PCR ran for about 6 to 11 cycles. TCRdb called the 5' RACE reads again in MiXCR, with one record for every CDR3 protein. The table lists hundreds of thousands of distinct CDR3 sequences, more than 50% of them singletons. Sequenced sample: blood. The receptors originated from a man aged 35 to 55 in good health.

The chain's CDR3 is CASSVEGRYYNEQFF. As DNA, the CDR3 is TGTGCCAGCAGCGTAGAAGGGCGGTACTACAATGAGCAGTTCTTC. The chain combines TRBV9 with TRBJ2-1; D is ambiguous. This CDR3 region has 15 residues. V gave up 0 bases and J gave up 3 bases, with 10 bases separating them. CDR1 is SGDLS and CDR2 is YYNGEE in the germline V gene.

In DNA, the CDR3 is TGTGCCAGCACCGAGACTAGCGGGCTTTACAATGAGCAGTACTTC. Its translation is CASTETSGLYNEQYF. The chain combines TRBV2 with TRBJ2-7, with 10 bases fitting TRBD2. CDR1 is SNHLY and CDR2 is FYNNEI in the germline V gene. This CDR3 is built from 15 residues. V lost 7 bases and J lost 7; bases outside the gene matches: 13.

The V gene is TRBV5-1, the J gene TRBJ2-1; D is possibly TRBD2 (6 bases). Deletions cut 2 bases from V and 4 bases from J, with 19 bases between. CDR1 SGHRS and CDR2 YFSETQ come from the germline V gene. CDR3 size: 17 residues. The CDR3 sequence is CASSFTGGASIYNEQFF. The CDR3 DNA sequence: TGCGCCAGCAGCTTCACCGGGGGTGCGTCTATATACAATGAGCAGTTCTTC.

This clonotype turned up a few times. This chain uses TRBV20-1 with TRBJ2-3, with TRBD2 matching over 8 bases. Germline values: CDR1 DFQATT, CDR2 SNEGSKA (reference sequence). This CDR3 is 16 amino acids long. V trimming: 1 base; J trimming: 0 bases; junction bases outside the gene matches: 6. CDR3 sequence: CSARVRGGLSTDTQYF. CDR3 DNA sequence: TGCAGTGCTAGAGTACGGGGGGGCCTTAGCACAGATACGCAGTATTTT.

This rearrangement joins TRBV20-1 to TRBJ2-5, with a possible D match to TRBD1 (5 bases). There are 15 residues in the CDR3. From germline, CDR1 is DFQATT and CDR2 SNEGSKA (reference sequence). V was clipped by 2 bases and J by 4 bases, with 17 bases between them. The CDR3 protein is CSARNIRDSGETQYF. CDR3 DNA sequence: TGCAGTGCTAGAAATATACGAGACAGTGGAGAGACCCAGTACTTC.

The V call is TRBV5-1, the J call TRBJ2-7; D might be TRBD1 (5 bases). Per germline, CDR1 SGHRS and CDR2 YFSETQ. V was pared by 4 bases and J by 1 base, with 21 bases between. The CDR3 runs 17 residues. Here the CDR3 reads CASSAKPGSDSSYEQYF. The CDR3 coding sequence is TGCGCCAGCAGCGCCAAACCCGGATCCGACAGTTCCTACGAGCAGTACTTC. The entire variable domain, with the rest obtained from reference TRBV5-1 and TRBJ2-7, is as follows: KAGVTQTPRYLIKTRGQQVTLSCSPISGHRSVSWYQQTPGQGLQFLFEYFSETQRNKGNFPGRFSGRQFSNSRSEMNVSTLELGDSALYLCASSAKPGSDSSYEQYFGPGTRLTVT.

The chain joins TRBV29-1 to TRBJ2-7, with TRBD2 matching over 7 bases. Trimming took 7 bases from V and 2 from J; bases not matched to a gene: 14. CDR1 is SQVTM and CDR2 is ANQGSEA in the germline V gene. The CDR3 spans 15 residues. The CDR3 loop is CSAANPTSSAYEQYF. The CDR3 DNA sequence: TGCAGCGCCGCAAACCCGACTAGCTCAGCCTACGAGCAGTACTTC.

This rearrangement joins TRBV10-3 to TRBJ2-4; D call uncertain. The closer fit of TRBJ2-5 to the DNA end suggests the J call may be wrong. Germline CDR1 and CDR2: ENHRY and SYGVKD. The CDR3 contains 15 residues. In nucleotides, the CDR3 is TGTGCCATCAGAAACCGGGCGGACGTGAAAGAGACCCAGTACTTC. Its protein product is CAIRNRADVKETQYF.